These 8 T cell receptor beta chains share one sample of origin, sequenced in a study of vaccination and CD4 T cells after COVID-19. Treatment described: roughly ten-day PBMC culture with coronavirus spike peptide pools or control peptides (ViraFEST assay). Their antigens are not known. The Oncomine TCR Beta short-read assay sequenced DNA from cultured CD4+ T cells. TCRdb ran MiXCR on the PCR reads and lists one entry per CDR3 protein. This table has around 21,000 distinct CDR3 sequences, 52% appearing once. Sequencing was performed on CD4+ T cells from blood, cultured in vitro. Receptor source: a human donor who had recovered from COVID-19.

The chain recombines TRBV27 with TRBJ2-1, with D possibly called TRBD1 or TRBD2 (7 bases each). Germline values: CDR1 MNHEY, CDR2 SMNVEV (reference sequence). This CDR3 is built from 18 residues. V was pared by 6 bases and J by 7 bases, with 28 bases between. For the CDR3, the DNA is TGTGCCAGCAGCTCCCTGAGGGGGCGGGAGATATCGGGAAATGAGCAGTTCTTC. It translates to CASSSLRGREISGNEQFF.

This chain uses TRBV11-3 with TRBJ1-6; D is ambiguous. Trimming removed 7 bases at V and 9 bases at J, with 16 bases between. The CDR3 has 14 amino acids. Germline-derived CDR1 and CDR2 are SGHNT and YENEEA. CDR3 sequence: CASTLGVSGSPLHF. In nucleotides, the CDR3 is TGTGCCAGCACCCTTGGGGTTTCTGGTTCACCCCTCCACTTT.

V and J are TRBV2 and TRBJ2-1; a weak D match, TRBD1 (6 bases). The CDR3 spans 14 residues. Trimming pared 8 bases from V and 1 base from J, leaving 12 bases between. The germline V gene has CDR1 SNHLY and CDR2 FYNNEI. This CDR3 is CASHGDKSYNEQFF. CDR3 coding DNA: TGTGCCAGCCATGGGGACAAATCCTACAATGAGCAGTTCTTC.

The chain carries TRBV5-4 and TRBJ1-1, with D tentatively TRBD1 (5 bases). The CDR3 has 15 amino acids. Germline V lookup: CDR1 SGHNT, CDR2 YYREEE (reference sequence). V was clipped by 4 bases and J by 0 bases, with 13 bases between them. Here the CDR3 DNA reads TGTGCCAGCAGCGTCCCCGGGGCCCTGAACACTGAAGCTTTCTTT. It specifies CASSVPGALNTEAFF.

The V gene is TRBV19, the J gene TRBJ1-2; D uncertain. V dropped 9 bases and J dropped 2 bases, with 16 bases sitting between them. The CDR3 extends over 14 amino acids. The V gene's germline CDR1 is LNHDA and CDR2 SQIVND (reference sequence). The DNA for the CDR3 is TGTGCCAGCAGTTCGAGAGGGCGGAACTATGGCTACACCTTC. Protein product: CASSSRGRNYGYTF.

V gene TRBV2 combines with J gene TRBJ2-7, with D perhaps TRBD1 or TRBD2 (5 bases each). V lost 6 bases and J lost 2, with 11 bases in between. In germline, CDR1 is SNHLY, CDR2 FYNNEI. The length of the CDR3 is 13 residues. The CDR3 DNA sequence: TGTGCCAGCAGAGGGGACGGAACCTACGAGCAGTACTTC. Translated, it gives CASRGDGTYEQYF. Using reference TRBV2 and TRBJ2-7 for the parts outside the CDR3, the full variable domain is EPEVTQTPSHQVTQMGQEVILRCVPISNHLYFYWYRQILGQKVEFLVSFYNNEISEKSEIFDDQFSVERPDGSNFTLKIRSTKLEDSAMYFCASRGDGTYEQYFGPGTRLTVT.

The chain is built from TRBV20-1 and TRBJ2-7, with 8 bases lining up with TRBD2. The germline CDR1 and CDR2 sequences are DFQATT and SNEGSKA (reference sequence). Unmatched junction bases numbered 19, after V lost 5 bases and J lost 7 bases. This CDR3 comprises 16 residues. CDR3 in amino acids: CSALGSTSGPPREQYF. Written as DNA, the CDR3 is TGCAGTGCTTTAGGATCAACTAGCGGCCCCCCGAGGGAGCAGTACTTC.

The gene calls are TRBV19 and TRBJ2-7, with 8 bases that match TRBD1. J gave up 2 bases and V 1 base, and 7 bases lay outside the gene matches. The germline gives CDR1 LNHDA, CDR2 SQIVND (reference sequence). The length of the CDR3 is 16 residues. CDR3 residues: CASSIGVGQATYEQYF. DNA for the CDR3: TGTGCCAGTAGTATAGGAGTGGGACAGGCGACCTACGAGCAGTACTTC.